These 20 T cell receptor beta chains share one sample of origin, sequenced in a study of T cells in Graves' hyperthyroidism and ophthalmopathy. The TCR beta CDR3 regions underwent amplification using RNA transcripts as the source. Initially, a first-round RT-PCR of the TCR CDR3 employed the HTBI primer set. In TCRdb, the multiplex PCR reads were re-called with MiXCR into one record per CDR3 protein. The table lists 600,000 or so distinct CDR3 sequences, around 46% of them singletons. Sequenced sample: peripheral blood or thyroid tissue (not recorded which). The receptor source for this set is a woman in her late teens or twenties with Graves' hyperthyroidism.

This chain links TRBV29-1 with TRBJ1-5; D remains unclear. CDR3 length: 11 residues. CDR1 is SQVTM, CDR2 ANQGSEA, per germline. Trimming removed 7 bases at V and 3 bases at J, with 7 bases between. CDR3 sequence reads: CSATDNQPQHF. Here the CDR3 DNA reads TGCAGCGCTACGGACAATCAGCCCCAGCATTTT.

This clonotype appeared a few times. The chain employs TRBV29-1 and TRBJ1-2; possible D gene TRBD1, 5 bases. Germline-derived CDR1 and CDR2 are SQVTM and ANQGSEA. The CDR3 consists of 10 residues. The chain's CDR3 is CREVGAGYTF. DNA of the CDR3: TGCAGAGAAGTAGGGGCTGGCTACACCTTC.

The chain employs TRBV9 and TRBJ1-2; D is perhaps TRBD1 (6 bases). Germline V gene lookup returns CDR1 SGDLS and CDR2 YYNGEE. This CDR3 region has 15 residues. V was shortened by 5 bases and J by 2 bases, with 16 bases between the two germline ends. The CDR3: CASRHTGRGNYGYTF. CDR3 nucleotide sequence: TGTGCCAGCAGACACACAGGGCGGGGAAACTATGGCTACACCTTC.

The V gene is TRBV11-1, the J gene TRBJ1-2; perhaps TRBD1 as D (6 bases). V dropped 5 bases and J dropped 4 bases, with 11 bases sitting between them. The CDR3 covers 13 residues. Germline CDR1 reads SGHAT; CDR2 reads FQDESV (reference sequence). CDR3 protein: CASSTTGSYGYTF. CDR3 DNA: TGTGCCAGCAGCACCACAGGGTCCTATGGCTACACCTTC.

The chain has TRBV9 and TRBJ1-2; no reliable D call. Trimming pared 0 bases from V and 2 bases from J, leaving 11 bases between. Germline values: CDR1 SGDLS, CDR2 YYNGEE. The CDR3 length is 15 residues. CDR3 loop: CASSVETPGNYGYTF. CDR3 coding DNA: TGTGCCAGCAGCGTAGAGACCCCGGGGAACTATGGCTACACCTTC.

Ten or more counts support this clonotype. The chain couples TRBV7-8 to TRBJ2-7; TRBD2 matches at 10 bases. Looked up from germline, CDR1 is SGHVS and CDR2 is FQNEAQ. V trimming: 0 bases; J trimming: 2 bases; junction bases outside the gene matches: 1. The CDR3 contains 15 residues. This chain's CDR3 is CASSLASGRAYEQYF. Here the CDR3 DNA reads TGTGCCAGCAGCTTAGCGAGCGGGAGGGCCTACGAGCAGTACTTC.

The J gene is TRBJ2-7, the V gene TRBV7-9, with D possibly matching TRBD1 (5 bases). This CDR3 has 14 residues. The V gene's germline CDR1 is SEHNR and CDR2 FQNEAQ (reference sequence). The V gene lost 5 bases and the J gene lost 1 base, with 12 bases spanning the gap. The chain's CDR3 is CASSEGDRSYEQYF. CDR3 sequence (DNA): TGTGCCAGCAGCGAAGGAGACAGATCCTACGAGCAGTACTTC.

In DNA, the CDR3 is TGTGCCAGCAGCACAAGACAGGGGGCAACCTACGAGCAGTACTTC. Its protein is CASSTRQGATYEQYF. The V call is TRBV9, the J call TRBJ2-7, with 10 bases matching TRBD1. The CDR3 runs 15 residues. The germline V gene has CDR1 SGDLS and CDR2 YYNGEE. The V and J ends lost 4 bases and 2 bases, in that order; junction bases with no gene match: 6.

V is TRBV10-3 and J is TRBJ2-7, with 15 bases lining up with TRBD2. V gave up 2 bases and J gave up 2 bases; unmatched junction bases: 1. This CDR3 region has 16 residues. Germline values: CDR1 ENHRY, CDR2 SYGVKD. CDR3 nucleotides: TGTGCCATCAGTGAGCGGACTAGCGGGAGGGCCTACGAGCAGTACTTC. This sequence encodes CAISERTSGRAYEQYF.

The chain recombines TRBV7-2 with TRBJ2-6; D unresolved. This CDR3 region has 13 residues. Between the trimmed V and J ends, which lost 2 bases and 5 bases, there was a span of 4 bases. Per germline, CDR1 SGHTA and CDR2 FQGNSA. CDR3 protein: CASSLLWANVLTF. CDR3 sequence (DNA): TGTGCCAGCAGCTTACTTTGGGCCAACGTCCTGACTTTC.

This clonotype was seen a handful of times. The chain couples TRBV6-6 to TRBJ1-6; 8 bases align to TRBD1. Germline V gene sequence: CDR1 MNHNY, CDR2 SVGAGI (reference sequence). The CDR3 spans 15 residues. J gave up 7 bases and V 5 bases, and 7 bases lay outside the gene matches. CDR3 sequence (DNA): TGTGCCAGCAGTGAATGGCAGGGGGCCAATTCACCCCTCCACTTT. This gives the protein CASSEWQGANSPLHF.

The sample holds a few counts of this clonotype. V gene TRBV7-8 combines with J gene TRBJ1-6; 7 positions agree with TRBD1. The CDR3 contains 17 residues. Germline CDR1 SGHVS, CDR2 FQNEAQ. Losses at the gene ends were 1 base for V and 6 bases for J; bases not matched to a gene: 9. The CDR3 sequence is CASSLEGNRGLNSPLHF. The CDR3 region has the DNA TGTGCCAGCAGCTTAGAGGGGAATAGGGGGCTTAATTCACCCCTCCACTTT.

This clonotype has a count of ten or more. This rearrangement joins TRBV24-1 to TRBJ1-1; the D is unclear. V was cut by 6 bases and J by 2 bases, with 9 bases left in between. CDR1 is KGHDR and CDR2 is SFDVKD in the germline V gene. CDR3 length: 13 amino acids. The CDR3 region has the DNA TGTGCCACCAGTTCCCCGGGCAACACTGAAGCTTTCTTT. It yields the protein CATSSPGNTEAFF.

The chain recombines TRBV20-1 with TRBJ2-5, with 9 nucleotides matching TRBD1. CDR1 is DFQATT, CDR2 SNEGSKA, per germline (reference sequence). Trimming removed 3 bases from V and 2 bases from J; junction bases left unmatched: 7. The CDR3 contains 15 residues. This CDR3 reads CSASGSGQGQETQYF. The CDR3 DNA sequence: TGCAGTGCTAGTGGTTCGGGACAGGGACAAGAGACCCAGTACTTC.

CDR3 DNA: TGCAGTGCTTTACAGGGGGCGGTTGAAGCTTTCTTT. Residues: CSALQGAVEAFF. This rearrangement joins TRBV20-1 to TRBJ1-1; 9 bases line up with TRBD1. The junction had 5 bases not matched to a gene; V was cut back by 5 bases and J by 7 bases. The CDR3 length is 12 residues. CDR1 is DFQATT, CDR2 SNEGSKA, per germline (reference sequence).

This clonotype showed up just a few times. The genes are TRBV9 and TRBJ2-7, with D perhaps TRBD1 (7 bases). Germline CDR1 SGDLS, CDR2 YYNGEE. Trimming left V 4 bases short and J 4 bases short, with 15 bases between. The CDR3 has 14 amino acids. CDR3 protein: CASSRQGEEYEQYF. Here the CDR3 DNA reads TGTGCCAGCAGCCGCCAGGGGGAGGAGTACGAGCAGTACTTC.

J is TRBJ1-5 and V is TRBV7-9; 7 bases agree with TRBD1. CDR1 is SEHNR, CDR2 FQNEAQ, per germline (reference sequence). The J segment lost 6 bases and the V segment lost 5 bases, leaving 13 bases of the junction unmatched. CDR3 length: 16 residues. The CDR3 sequence is CASSPRGCDGVQPQHF. Written as DNA, the CDR3 is TGTGCCAGCAGCCCCAGGGGGTGTGATGGAGTTCAGCCCCAGCATTTT.

A note on this clonotype: The junction and the germline gene differ at one end; a read error may be behind it. The chain carries TRBV19 and TRBJ1-5; D not certain. The CDR3 has 14 residues. Germline V gene data show CDR1 as LNHDA and CDR2 as SQIVND (reference sequence). The CDR3 DNA follows: TGTGTCAGTAGTATGGAAGGGAGCAATCAGCCCCAGCATTTT. Its protein product is CVSSMEGSNQPQHF.

The CDR3 region has the DNA TGTGCCAGCAGCGTACTTAGCGGCGGGATGGAGACCCAGTACTTC. It specifies CASSVLSGGMETQYF. V usage is TRBV9 and J usage is TRBJ2-5; a weak D match, TRBD2 (6 bases). The CDR3 totals 15 residues. V gave up 1 base and J gave up 5 bases, with 15 bases separating them. Germline V lookup: CDR1 SGDLS, CDR2 YYNGEE. The full variable domain, rest sourced from reference TRBV9 and TRBJ2-5, is DSGVTQTPKHLITATGQRVTLRCSPRSGDLSVYWYQQSLDQGLQFLIQYYNGEERAKGNILERFSAQQFPDLHSELNLSSLELGDSALYFCASSVLSGGMETQYFGPGTRLLVL.

The chain has TRBV29-1 and TRBJ1-5, with a possible D match to TRBD1 (5 bases). The germline gives CDR1 SQVTM, CDR2 ANQGSEA. CDR3 length: 15 amino acids. Trimming took 6 bases from V and 5 from J, leaving 20 bases between them. The CDR3 protein is CSVTAGGEPHQPQHF. In DNA form, the CDR3 reads TGCAGCGTCACTGCGGGGGGAGAACCCCATCAGCCCCAGCATTTT.